The present TCR beta chain was sequenced within a study of cytomegalovirus exposure and HLA in healthy donors. V shed 4 bases and J 2 bases; nucleotides not matched to a gene: 6. Germline CDR1 and CDR2: SEHNR and FQNEAQ (reference sequence). There are 17 residues in the CDR3. Study-wide results and caveats: Within an earlier analysis, most TCR beta V segments proved productive either about 87% or about 30% of the time. Among TCR beta chains, those listed as cytomegalovirus-associated numbered approximately 150.

For this clone: Its antigen remains unidentified.

PCR employed 60 Vbeta and 13 Jbeta primers. Clones were sequenced by immunoSEQ multiplex PCR, and TCRdb holds only the in-frame ones, with some missing. The sample lists approximately 200,000 clones; 82% were seen once. V is TRBV7-9 and J is TRBJ2-5; 14 bases map to TRBD2. Source material: PBMCs. This TCR was sampled from a boy younger than 10 in good health and CMV-seronegative. The CDR3 here is CASSSAGTSGGQETQYF. CDR3 DNA sequence: TGTGCCAGCAGCTCCGCGGGGACTAGCGGGGGTCAAGAGACCCAGTACTTC. Together with reference TRBV7-9 and TRBJ2-5, the CDR3 gives the full variable domain: DTGVSQNPRHKITKRGQNVTFRCDPISEHNRLYWYRQTLGQGPEFLTYFQNEAQLEKSRLLSDRFSAERPKGSFSTLEIQRTEQGDSAMYLCASSSAGTSGGQETQYFGPGTRLLVL.